The next 6 T cell receptor beta chains were all read from a single sample in a study of blood T cell repertoires in COVID-19. Here immunoSEQ multiplex PCR was the method, and the copy in TCRdb shows in-frame clones only, minus some. The table has 180,000 or so clones, around nine tenths seen once. The material sequenced was peripheral blood. The receptors come from a man aged 18-30 years with active or convalescent COVID-19.

The chain combines TRBV7-9 with TRBJ1-4, with TRBD1 identical over 8 bases. V dropped 4 bases and J dropped 7; count of bases not matched to a gene: 8. Germline V lookup: CDR1 SEHNR, CDR2 FQNEAQ (reference sequence). The CDR3 loop spans 15 amino acids. The CDR3: CASSSQTGEAEKLFF. The CDR3, as DNA: TGTGCCAGCAGCTCCCAGACAGGGGAGGCTGAAAAACTGTTTTTT.

The V gene is TRBV30, the J gene TRBJ2-2; 13 bases are a match to TRBD2. The CDR3 has 17 amino acids. Germline values: CDR1 GTSNPN, CDR2 SVGIG (reference sequence). V lost 5 bases, J lost 2 bases, and 8 bases stayed unmatched. CDR3 region: CAWRGLAGDSNTGELFF. For the CDR3, the DNA is TGTGCCTGGCGCGGACTAGCGGGAGATTCTAACACCGGGGAGCTGTTTTTT.

The chain has TRBV7-9 and TRBJ2-1; 7 bases are shared with TRBD1. From germline, CDR1 is SEHNR and CDR2 FQNEAQ (reference sequence). The CDR3 has 14 amino acids. The junction had 9 bases not matched to a gene; V was cut back by 5 bases and J by 8 bases. The CDR3 region is CASSPVGQQDEQFF. The CDR3 bases are TGTGCCAGCAGCCCCGTGGGACAGCAGGATGAGCAGTTCTTC.

The V call is TRBV9, the J call TRBJ1-3; D gene unclear. V was trimmed by 0 bases and J by 3 bases, leaving 4 bases between them. Germline assignment: CDR1 SGDLS and CDR2 YYNGEE. This CDR3 has 13 residues. The CDR3 DNA is TGTGCCAGCAGCGTAGCTAGTGGAAACACCATATATTTT. Protein product: CASSVASGNTIYF.

The V and J genes are TRBV18 and TRBJ2-7; TRBD1 is a possible D gene (6 bases). CDR1 KGHSH and CDR2 LQKENI come from the germline V gene. The CDR3 has 14 amino acids. V was trimmed by 2 bases and J by 7 bases, leaving 15 bases between them. In DNA, the CDR3 is TGTGCCAGCTCACCAACCCAGGGGACGGAAGAGCAGTACTTC. As protein: CASSPTQGTEEQYF.

CDR3 amino acids: CASSVPDSSGANVLTF. As DNA, the CDR3 is TGTGCCAGCAGCGTCCCGGACAGTTCTGGGGCCAACGTCCTGACTTTC. This sequence joins TRBV6-2 or TRBV6-3 and TRBJ2-6; a possible D gene is TRBD1 (6 bases). Germline V lookup: CDR1 MNHEY, CDR2 SVGEGT. Trimming took 6 bases from V and 1 from J, leaving 13 bases between them. The CDR3 totals 16 residues.